This T cell receptor beta chain is drawn from a study of CD8 T cells in Susac syndrome (dated by TCRdb to the late 2010s). Study-wide context: Among the sequenced Susac syndrome patients, 5 or 6 had clinically active disease and 8 or 9 were in clinical remission. At the time of blood withdrawal, Susac syndrome patients were either therapy-naive, taking corticosteroids (with some also receiving IVIg), or on IVIg alone. The study used repertoire sequencing to test whether antigen drove CD8+ T cell activation and differentiation in Susac syndrome. Overall study results and their limits: The number of individuals in the TCR sequencing and HLA analysis was acknowledged as relatively small. In the CD4+ T cell repertoire of Susac syndrome patients, clonal expansion was not detected.

Peripheral blood CD8+ and CD4+ T cells from healthy donors, Susac syndrome patients and multiple sclerosis patients were profiled using high-throughput TCR beta sequencing. The Susac syndrome patients fulfilled recently defined diagnostic criteria for definite or probable disease. CD8+ TEMRA cells were enriched by FACS, while bulk CD8+ and CD4+ T cells were purified by magnetic negative isolation. Blood was drawn into EDTA tubes, processed within 24 hours, and PBMCs were isolated by density gradient centrifugation. PBMCs intended for TCR sequencing were cryopreserved in liquid nitrogen and were subsequently thawed in a 37 degrees C water bath. A purity of at least 90% was achieved for sorted or isolated CD4+, CD8+ and CD8+ TEMRA cells. RNA was extracted using the RNeasy kit, and about 0.45 to 1 ug of the RNA was reverse transcribed with random hexamers. The immunoSEQ multiplex PCR assay, which covers 54 Vbeta and 13 Jbeta segments, was used to amplify TCR beta CDR3 regions. PCR amplification bias was corrected using a synthetic template baseline for primer optimization and computational correction. In the authors' own workflow: Reads were assigned to V, D and J genes according to IMGT and analyzed in immunoSEQ Analyzer, with only productive sequences retained. To calculate clonality, Shannon entropy was normalized by log2 of the number of productive unique sequences and then subtracted from one. For each patient and control, public and private clones were evaluated among the 100 most prevalent clones. Clones were defined as Susac-specific when absent from the healthy and MS cohorts, from fewer than 1,200 published viral clones and from other ImmuneACCESS disease sequences. TCRdb reworked the public reads: Q25 trimming with fastp, MiXCR clone assembly, productive beta chains retained. Every CDR3 protein is listed once, alongside the most common genes and DNA of its rows. The V and J calls, along with clone size, are taken from TCRdb and not from the paper's own processing. Here the sample has 80,000 or so distinct CDR3 sequences; just over 90% occur a single time. Of the sample, about 0.53% is held by the ten largest clones.

Ends trimmed: V by 3 bases, J by 1 base; bases unmatched to a gene: 3. CDR1 and CDR2 are drawn from the germline V gene: SGHTA, FQGNSA. Taken from cysteine to phenylalanine, the CDR3 has 15 residues. The kept DNA is CDR3 alone, 45 bases in frame from the first base. In the case of this clonotype: Its antigen is still unknown. Per-base qualities were not stored, and no clone one base away is much larger.

Sample: CD4+ T cells from PBMCs. The V and J segments used are TRBV7-2 and TRBJ1-1, with 9 bases aligning to TRBD1. The sequence was collected from a human donor with Susac syndrome. The sequenced DNA is TGTGCCAGCAGCTTGACAGGGGGTCGGAACACTGAAGCTTTCTTT. Translated, it gives CASSLTGGRNTEAFF.